Each of the 11 T cell receptor beta chains below was sequenced from the same sample in a study of cytomegalovirus exposure and HLA in healthy donors. Amplification used 60 Vbeta primers and 13 Jbeta primers. Clones were sequenced by immunoSEQ multiplex PCR, and TCRdb holds only the in-frame ones, with some missing. The repertoire holds about 110,000 clones, with approximately 80% as singletons. The sequenced material came from PBMCs. The receptors originated from a woman aged 60-75 years in good health and CMV-seropositive.

The V gene is TRBV28, the J gene TRBJ2-7, with TRBD1 as a possible D gene (6 bases). This CDR3 comprises 16 residues. Per germline, CDR1 MDHEN and CDR2 SYDVKM. V was trimmed by 5 bases and J by 1 base, leaving 18 bases between them. CDR3 sequence reads: CASSGNVGQQSYEQYF. CDR3 bases: TGTGCCAGCAGTGGAAACGTGGGACAACAATCCTACGAGCAGTACTTC.

The chain is built from TRBV2 and TRBJ2-2; 11 bases match TRBD1. Germline CDR1 and CDR2: SNHLY and FYNNEI. V shed 3 bases and J 5 bases; nucleotides not matched to a gene: 2. The CDR3 length is 15 residues. As DNA, the CDR3 is TGTGCCAGCAGTGATAGGGACAGGGGGACCGGGGAGCTGTTTTTT. This gives the protein CASSDRDRGTGELFF. Variable domain in full (rest from reference TRBV2 and TRBJ2-2): EPEVTQTPSHQVTQMGQEVILRCVPISNHLYFYWYRQILGQKVEFLVSFYNNEISEKSEIFDDQFSVERPDGSNFTLKIRSTKLEDSAMYFCASSDRDRGTGELFFGEGSRLTVL.

Remarks on this clone: This sample includes further DNA sequences coding for the same CDR3. The chain is built from TRBV7-9 and TRBJ1-1; 7 bases are a match to TRBD1. The CDR3 consists of 15 residues. Germline V lookup: CDR1 SEHNR, CDR2 FQNEAQ (reference sequence). With V trimmed by 3 bases and J by 1 base, 5 bases remained unmatched. CDR3 loop: CASSFSDRENTEAFF. CDR3 nucleotides: TGTGCCAGCAGCTTTTCCGACAGGGAGAACACTGAAGCTTTCTTT.

With respect to this clone: Other DNA sequences in the same sample also yield this CDR3. The chain employs TRBV28 and TRBJ1-1, with 8 bases identical to TRBD1. The germline V gene encodes CDR1 MDHEN and CDR2 SYDVKM. J was trimmed by 5 bases and V by 3 bases; bases with no gene match: 5. CDR3 length: 14 amino acids. CDR3 sequence reads: CASSFSRGLTEAFF. The CDR3, as DNA: TGTGCCAGCAGTTTCTCCAGGGGGCTTACTGAAGCTTTCTTT. The variable domain in full, completed from reference TRBV28 and TRBJ1-1, reads DVKVTQSSRYLVKRTGEKVFLECVQDMDHENMFWYRQDPGLGLRLIYFSYDVKMKEKGDIPEGYSVSREKKERFSLILESASTNQTSMYLCASSFSRGLTEAFFGQGTRLTVV.

J is TRBJ2-6 and V is TRBV2, with 7 bases lining up with TRBD1. Germline CDR1 SNHLY, CDR2 FYNNEI. The V segment lost 7 bases and the J segment 0 bases; nucleotides outside the gene matches: 15. The CDR3 length is 19 residues. CDR3 residues: CASNRGTSDLSSGANVLTF. The DNA for the CDR3 is TGTGCCAGCAACAGGGGTACGTCCGACTTGAGCTCTGGGGCCAACGTCCTGACTTTC. Full variable domain (missing parts from reference TRBV2 and TRBJ2-6): EPEVTQTPSHQVTQMGQEVILRCVPISNHLYFYWYRQILGQKVEFLVSFYNNEISEKSEIFDDQFSVERPDGSNFTLKIRSTKLEDSAMYFCASNRGTSDLSSGANVLTFGAGSRLTVL.

The chain recombines TRBV18 with TRBJ2-2; D perhaps matches TRBD2 (5 bases). CDR1 and CDR2 from the germline V gene are KGHSH and LQKENI. The CDR3 length is 17 residues. Deletions cut 1 base from V and 2 bases from J, with 14 bases between. This chain's CDR3 is CASSPRQLVINTGELFF. Written as DNA, the CDR3 is TGTGCCAGCTCACCACGACAACTAGTCATAAACACCGGGGAGCTGTTTTTT.

This chain links TRBV19 with TRBJ2-1; 8 bases agree with TRBD2. Trimming cost V 5 bases and J 4 bases; bases outside gene matches: 7. Germline V gene sequence: CDR1 LNHDA, CDR2 SQIVND (reference sequence). CDR3 length equals 15 residues. The CDR3: CASSPLAATYNEQFF. As DNA, the CDR3 is TGTGCCAGTAGTCCACTAGCGGCAACTTACAATGAGCAGTTCTTC.

The count of this clone is one. One end of the junction is discordant with germline, which a read error may explain. This rearrangement joins TRBV7-7 to TRBJ2-5, with 9 bases fitting TRBD2. This CDR3 has 14 amino acids. CDR1 is SSHAT, CDR2 FNYEAQ, per germline (reference sequence). The CDR3 loop is CASSLAGALETQYF. The CDR3 nucleotides are TGTGCTAGCAGCTTAGCGGGGGCCCTAGAGACCCAGTACTTC.

V usage is TRBV19 and J usage is TRBJ2-1; possibly TRBD2 for D (6 bases). Germline CDR1 LNHDA, CDR2 SQIVND (reference sequence). Trimming took 1 base from V and 0 from J, leaving 13 bases between them. There are 17 residues in the CDR3. The CDR3 coding sequence is TGTGCCAGTAGTATAGGGGGCGGGGATAGCTCCTACAATGAGCAGTTCTTC. It is translated as CASSIGGGDSSYNEQFF.

The chain recombines TRBV11-1 with TRBJ1-4; 7 positions agree with TRBD1. Germline lookup yields CDR1 SGHAT and CDR2 FQDESV (reference sequence). Unmatched junction bases numbered 5, after V lost 4 bases and J lost 0 bases. This CDR3 has 16 residues. The CDR3 protein is CASSSGTAATNEKLFF. The CDR3 nucleotides read TGTGCCAGCAGCTCCGGGACAGCTGCAACTAATGAAAAACTGTTTTTT.

This chain uses TRBV28 with TRBJ2-5; D unclear. The CDR3 length is 14 residues. Germline CDR1 MDHEN, CDR2 SYDVKM. Trimming took 8 bases from V and 5 from J, leaving 18 bases between them. The CDR3: CASRSHLGMETQYF. CDR3 nucleotide sequence: TGTGCCAGCCGTTCGCATTTGGGCATGGAGACCCAGTACTTC.